This TCR beta chain derives from a study of cytomegalovirus exposure and HLA in healthy donors. Between the trimmed V and J ends, which lost 1 base and 2 bases, there was a span of 18 bases. The CDR3 has 17 amino acids. Germline values: CDR1 SGHNT, CDR2 YYREEE (reference sequence). PCR used 60 Vbeta primers and 13 Jbeta primers. Assay used: immunoSEQ multiplex PCR; TCRdb lists only in-frame clones, some missing. The sample consists of more than 85,000 clones, roughly three quarters of them appearing once. The chain combines TRBV5-4 with TRBJ2-5, with a weak D call TRBD1 (6 bases). The TCR sequence derives from a man aged 25-45 years in good health and CMV-seronegative. Sequencing was performed on PBMCs. CDR3 nucleotides: TGTGCCAGCAGCTTGTGGGGGCGCGGCCATGCACAAGAGACCCAGTACTTC. Translation gives CASSLWGRGHAQETQYF.